The rows below give T cell receptor beta chains drawn from one sample of a study of T cell responses to AZD1222 COVID-19 vaccine. Generated by immunoSEQ multiplex PCR, the TCRdb table keeps only in-frame clones and is missing some. The sample consists of about 120,000 clones, 70% to 90% of them appearing once. The sample consisted of peripheral blood, taken 28 days after the second AZD1222 dose. The receptors stem from an adult who received the AZD1222 COVID-19 vaccine. CDR3s include the opening cysteine and the closing phenylalanine or tryptophan. The D gene is left open where the match is weak. Clone size is stated in some rows and not others, as once, few, many or a class when expanded.

TRBV5-1,TRBJ1-2,TRBD1,.,CASSASQGRYTF,TGCGCCAGCAGCGCGTCACAGGGGCGCTACACCTTC
TRBV7-2,TRBJ2-3,.,.,CASSLTQGTQYF,TGTGCCAGCAGCTTAACCCAAGGTACGCAGTATTTT
TRBV28,TRBJ2-2,TRBD2,.,CASSLPGGAGELFF,TGTGCCAGCAGTTTACCCGGGGGGGCCGGGGAGCTGTTTTTT
TRBV6-5,TRBJ1-5,.,.,CASSYSQQARQPQHF,TGTGCCAGCAGTTACTCTCAACAGGCTCGTCAGCCCCAGCATTTT
TRBV30,TRBJ1-3,.,.,CAWSVGGGTGNTIYF,TGTGCCTGGAGTGTAGGAGGGGGGACTGGAAACACCATATATTTT
TRBV6-5,TRBJ1-3,TRBD1,.,CASSTGVSGNTIYF,TGTGCCAGCAGTACAGGGGTCTCTGGAAACACCATATATTTT
TRBV9,TRBJ1-3,TRBD1,.,CASSVGVGQGTGNTIYF,TGTGCCAGCAGCGTAGGGGTGGGACAGGGGACGGGAAACACCATATATTTT
TRBV19,TRBJ1-5,TRBD1,.,CASTRDSTYSNQPQHF,TGTGCCAGTACCAGGGACAGTACCTATAGCAATCAGCCCCAGCATTTT
TRBV5-1,TRBJ2-2,TRBD2,.,CASSPGGAITGELFF,TGCGCCAGCAGCCCCGGGGGGGCCATTACCGGGGAGCTGTTTTTT
TRBV11-3,TRBJ1-1,.,once,CASSPRGWGDDTEAFF,TGTGCCAGCAGCCCGCGGGGTTGGGGGGATGACACTGAAGCTTTCTTT
TRBV5-8,TRBJ2-5,TRBD2,.,CASSFVAGGPETQYF,TGTGCCAGCAGCTTCGTAGCGGGGGGGCCCGAGACCCAGTACTTC
TRBV10-2,TRBJ1-1,.,.,CASRRTGSNEAFF,TGCGCCAGCCGTCGAACAGGGTCCAATGAAGCTTTCTTT
TRBV6-5,TRBJ1-4,.,.,CASRRGSNYEKLFF,TGTGCCAGCAGGCGGGGCTCGAACTATGAAAAACTGTTTTTT
TRBV29-1,TRBJ1-4,.,.,CSGDEKLFF,TGCAGCGGAGATGAAAAACTGTTTTTT
TRBV6-4,TRBJ2-7,.,.,CASSKETGPYEQYF,TGTGCCAGCAGTAAGGAGACAGGCCCTTACGAGCAGTACTTC
TRBV2,TRBJ1-4,.,.,CASSWTATNEKLFF,TGTGCCAGCAGTTGGACAGCAACTAATGAAAAACTGTTTTTT
TRBV6-5,TRBJ2-2,.,.,CASSYGGFTGELFF,TGTGCCAGCAGTTACGGGGGGTTCACCGGGGAGCTGTTTTTT
TRBV6-2/TRBV6-3,TRBJ2-7,TRBD2,once,CASSPGTSGGYEQYF,TGTGCCAGCAGTCCCGGGACTAGCGGGGGATACGAGCAGTACTTC
TRBV5-1,TRBJ2-7,.,.,CASSFGTSYEQYF,TGCGCCAGCAGCTTCGGCACTTCATACGAGCAGTACTTC
TRBV5-1,TRBJ1-5,.,once,CASSLDGAGNQPQHF,TGCGCCAGCAGCTTGGACGGGGCCGGCAATCAGCCCCAGCATTTT
TRBV18,TRBJ2-1,TRBD1,.,CASSRDRGLVNEQFF,TGTGCCAGCTCACGGGACAGGGGGCTGGTCAATGAGCAGTTCTTC
TRBV14,TRBJ1-2,.,.,CASSQEMRGGGYTF,TGTGCCAGCAGCCAAGAAATGAGGGGCGGTGGCTACACCTTC
TRBV6-2/TRBV6-3,TRBJ1-6,.,.,CASSRFSYNSPLHF,TGTGCCAGCAGTCGTTTCTCCTATAATTCACCCCTCCACTTT
TRBV2,TRBJ1-1,.,once,CASSENRRADTEAFF,TGTGCCAGCAGTGAAAACCGCAGGGCGGACACTGAAGCTTTCTTT
TRBV6-6,TRBJ2-5,.,.,CASSYGETQYF,TGTGCCAGCAGTTATGGTGAGACCCAGTACTTC
TRBV5-1,TRBJ2-3,TRBD2,once,CASSYSTSGGSTQYF,TGCGCCAGCAGCTACTCGACTAGCGGGGGGAGTACGCAGTATTTT
TRBV18,TRBJ2-2,.,.,CASSPSPGLGGGELFF,TGTGCCAGCTCACCGTCCCCGGGACTCGGAGGCGGGGAGCTGTTTTTT
TRBV6-5,TRBJ2-7,.,.,CASLYLGTKYF,TGTGCCAGCCTTTACCTCGGGACAAAGTACTTC
TRBV12-5,TRBJ1-2,.,.,CASGLVPGTYGYTF,TGTGCTAGTGGTTTGGTACCAGGGACCTATGGCTACACCTTC
TRBV2,TRBJ1-1,.,once,CARKKMNTEAFF,TGTGCCAGGAAAAAGATGAACACTGAAGCTTTCTTT
TRBV7-9,TRBJ2-3,TRBD2,.,CASSSGGERGGDTQYF,TGTGCCAGCAGCTCCGGGGGGGAGCGCGGGGGAGATACGCAGTATTTT
TRBV2,TRBJ2-2,.,.,CASSERQNTGELFF,TGTGCCAGCAGTGAACGGCAGAACACCGGGGAGCTGTTTTTT
TRBV6-5,TRBJ1-1,.,.,CASSLGRRSTEAFF,TGTGCCAGCAGTTTGGGGCGACGGTCCACTGAAGCTTTCTTT
TRBV7-2,TRBJ1-6,.,once,CASSLYLDNSPLHF,TGTGCCAGCAGCTTATATCTGGATAATTCACCCCTCCACTTT
TRBV5-1,TRBJ2-5,.,.,CASSRGGETQYF,TGCGCCAGCAGCCGGGGAGGAGAGACCCAGTACTTC
TRBV11-3,TRBJ1-1,TRBD1,.,CASSPFRTGTEAFF,TGTGCCAGCAGCCCGTTTCGGACAGGGACTGAAGCTTTCTTT
TRBV11-3,TRBJ1-1,.,.,CASSLVSGGNTEAFF,TGTGCCAGCAGCTTAGTCTCAGGCGGGAACACTGAAGCTTTCTTT
TRBV6-4,TRBJ2-1,TRBD2,few,CASSEGLDVDEQFF,TGTGCCAGCAGCGAAGGACTAGATGTTGATGAGCAGTTCTTC
TRBV6-1,TRBJ1-1,TRBD1,.,CASSEARGQTEAFF,TGTGCCAGCAGTGAAGCGAGGGGGCAGACTGAAGCTTTCTTT
TRBV10-3,TRBJ2-5,TRBD2,.,CATAGGQRGSQETQYF,TGTGCCACCGCCGGCGGTCAGCGGGGATCTCAAGAGACCCAGTACTTC
TRBV6-5,TRBJ1-2,.,.,CASSMMGRAYGYTF,TGTGCCAGCAGCATGATGGGGAGGGCCTATGGCTACACCTTC
TRBV20-1,TRBJ2-7,.,.,CSARDFPEQYF,TGCAGTGCTAGAGATTTCCCCGAGCAGTACTTC
TRBV24-1,TRBJ2-1,.,few,CATSDLEGNEQFF,TGTGCCACCAGTGATTTAGAGGGAAATGAGCAGTTCTTC
TRBV10-3,TRBJ1-1,.,.,CATSYGGNTEAFF,TGTGCCACCTCATACGGGGGCAATACTGAAGCTTTCTTT
TRBV6-5,TRBJ1-1,.,.,CASSYHPRGDTEAFF,TGTGCCAGCAGTTACCACCCGAGGGGGGACACTGAAGCTTTCTTT
TRBV28,TRBJ1-1,TRBD1,.,CASSSQDRGSQNTEAFF,TGTGCCAGCAGTTCCCAGGACAGGGGGAGCCAGAACACTGAAGCTTTCTTT
TRBV7-8,TRBJ2-3,TRBD2,.,CASSYWTSAADTQYF,TGTGCCAGCAGCTATTGGACTAGTGCCGCGGATACGCAGTATTTT
TRBV29-1,TRBJ1-2,TRBD1,.,CSVPTGVRYTF,TGCAGCGTTCCAACAGGGGTTCGCTACACCTTC
TRBV7-2,TRBJ1-2,.,once,CASSLTGDYGYTF,TGTGCCAGCAGCTTAACGGGGGACTATGGCTACACCTTC
TRBV25-1,TRBJ1-5,TRBD1,.,CASSDDRAGQPQHF,TGTGCCAGCAGTGATGACAGGGCAGGTCAGCCCCAGCATTTT
TRBV7-6,TRBJ1-6,.,.,CASSLVGTDNSPLHF,TGTGCCAGCAGCTTAGTAGGAACGGATAATTCACCCCTCCACTTT
TRBV5-4,TRBJ2-7,TRBD2,.,CASSRSGGVNYEQYF,TGTGCCAGCAGCAGGAGCGGGGGGGTCAATTACGAGCAGTACTTC